A selection of T cell receptor beta chains follows, all from one sample in a study of early T cells in non-severe SARS-CoV-2 infection. MiXCR, run by TCRdb on the 5' RACE reads, gives a single entry per CDR3 protein. This table has 45,000 to 50,000 distinct CDR3 sequences, less than 7.5% appearing once. The starting material was whole blood, obtained at baseline. The receptors shown here come from an adult who was a healthcare worker with PCR-confirmed SARS-CoV-2 infection or an uninfected control (not recorded which). CDR3s include the opening cysteine and the closing phenylalanine or tryptophan. A D gene is named only where the DNA matches it firmly. Where a row states a size, it is once, few, many or the class of an expanded clone; other rows omit it.

d_gene | j_gene | abundance | v_gene | CDR3aa | CDR3nt
. | TRBJ1-1 | many | TRBV6-5 | CASNLGGMNTEAFF | TGTGCCAGCAACTTAGGGGGTATGAACACTGAAGCTTTCTTT
. | TRBJ1-3 | . | TRBV9 | CASSDGGSRDTIYF | TGTGCCAGCAGCGATGGGGGGAGCCGGGACACCATATATTTT
. | TRBJ2-1 | few | TRBV5-1 | CASSSSGQYNEQFF | TGCGCCAGCAGCTCCTCTGGGCAGTACAATGAGCAGTTCTTC
. | TRBJ2-5 | many | TRBV15 | CATSRHRDQRALVETQYF | TGTGCCACCAGCAGGCACCGGGACCAGCGGGCTTTAGTGGAGACCCAGTACTTC
. | TRBJ1-1 | many | TRBV12-3/TRBV12-4 | CASSLKGNTEAFF | TGTGCCAGCAGTTTAAAGGGGAACACTGAAGCTTTCTTT
. | TRBJ2-1 | many | TRBV29-1 | CSVVGIESYNEQFF | TGCAGCGTTGTGGGGATAGAGTCCTACAATGAGCAGTTCTTC
. | TRBJ1-1 | . | TRBV5-6 | CASSRRGLSEAFF | TGTGCCAGCAGCCGGCGGGGGCTCTCTGAAGCTTTCTTT
. | TRBJ1-2 | many | TRBV18 | CASSPRGYGYTF | TGTGCCAGCTCACCACGCGGCTATGGCTACACCTTC
TRBD2 | TRBJ2-7 | few | TRBV15 | CATSRAGTSAHEQYF | TGTGCCACCAGCAGAGCCGGGACTAGCGCCCACGAGCAGTACTTC
. | TRBJ1-1 | many | TRBV29-1 | CSVTHRGTEAFF | TGCAGCGTTACCCACCGGGGCACTGAAGCTTTCTTT
. | TRBJ2-1 | many | TRBV6-2/TRBV6-3 | CASNLLKGSEQFF | TGTGCCAGCAACCTACTAAAGGGTAGTGAGCAGTTCTTC
TRBD1 | TRBJ1-3 | many | TRBV20-1 | CSAKTGERSGNTIYF | TGCAGTGCTAAAACAGGGGAACGCTCTGGAAACACCATATATTTT
TRBD1 | TRBJ1-6 | many | TRBV7-2 | CASSPGGTADSPLHF | TGTGCCAGCAGCCCAGGGGGGACAGCCGATTCACCCCTCCACTTT
TRBD1 | TRBJ1-1 | . | TRBV6-5 | CASSYSGGDTEVFF | TGTGCCAGCAGTTACTCAGGGGGCGACACTGAAGTTTTCTTT